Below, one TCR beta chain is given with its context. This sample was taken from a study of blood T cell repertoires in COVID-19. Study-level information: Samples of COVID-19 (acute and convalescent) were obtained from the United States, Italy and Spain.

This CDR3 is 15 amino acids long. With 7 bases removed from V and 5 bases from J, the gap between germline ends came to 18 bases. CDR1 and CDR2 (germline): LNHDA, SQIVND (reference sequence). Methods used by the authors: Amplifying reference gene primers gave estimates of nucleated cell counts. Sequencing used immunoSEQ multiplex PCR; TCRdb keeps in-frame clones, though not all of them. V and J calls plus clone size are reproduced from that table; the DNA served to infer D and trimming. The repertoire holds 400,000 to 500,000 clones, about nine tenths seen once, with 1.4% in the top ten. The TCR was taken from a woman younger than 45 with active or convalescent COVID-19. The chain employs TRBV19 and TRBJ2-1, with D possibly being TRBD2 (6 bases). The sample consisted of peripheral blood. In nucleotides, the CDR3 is TGTGCCAGTACCCCTACTCGCGGGGTGGACAATGAGCAGTTCTTC. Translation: CASTPTRGVDNEQFF.